This T cell receptor (beta chain) was sequenced for a study of blood T cell repertoires in COVID-19. This clone was detected once. Participants, about 18 to 90 years old, spanned under 30 US areas. CDR3 length: 14 amino acids. The V gene's germline CDR1 is SGHRS and CDR2 YFSETQ. V lost 0 bases, J lost 8 bases, and 12 bases lay in between. The repertoire was sequenced with immunoSEQ multiplex PCR; TCRdb's copy has only in-frame clones and lacks some. Among some 330,000 clones listed, roughly four fifths were seen once. Sequences were obtained from PBMCs or T cells enriched from blood (not recorded which). The receptor's source is a woman aged 45-65 years who had recovered from COVID-19. This chain links TRBV5-1 with TRBJ2-4; the D gene is possibly TRBD2 (6 bases). The CDR3: CASSLVGRRDIQYF. CDR3 DNA sequence: TGCGCCAGCAGCTTGGTGGGTAGGAGGGACATTCAGTACTTC.